The TCR beta chain described here comes from a study of identical twins. TCRdb re-called the 5' RACE reads with MiXCR, one entry per CDR3 protein. Of 1.5 million to 2 million distinct CDR3 sequences listed, under 35% were seen once; the top ten hold approximately 0.29%. Findings and caveats of the study: Because invariant MAIT and iNKT cells could be present, zero-insertion analyses could be partly confounded. Modelling approaches yielded underestimates of out-of-frame TCR alpha sharing between monozygotic twins. Donors were not followed over many years; analysis was cross-sectional. Low generation probability was overrepresented in out-of-frame alpha sequences shared by twins.

This clonotype has ten or more counts. Its cognate antigen is unknown. This CDR3 has 15 amino acids. V shed 2 bases, J shed 4 bases, and the junction held 9 bases outside the gene matches. The germline CDR1 and CDR2 sequences are DFQATT and SNEGSKA (reference sequence). The source of this sequence is a newborn girl in good health. The genes are TRBV20-1 and TRBJ2-7; 9 positions agree with TRBD2. The source material was cord blood. CDR3 DNA: TGCAGTGCTAGAATTCCCGGGACTAGCCCTTACGAGCAGTACTTC. This codes for CSARIPGTSPYEQYF.